This T cell receptor (beta chain) emerged from a study of blood T cell repertoires in COVID-19. Study-level information: Researchers got acute and convalescent COVID-19 samples from the United States, Italy and Spain. Sources were T cells, B-cell-depleted T cells, or PBMCs; the material itself was cDNA or gDNA.

In the original workflow: By means of reference gene primer amplification, nucleated cell counts were estimated. Profiled with immunoSEQ multiplex PCR; TCRdb holds only in-frame clones, not every one. V, J and clone size are those of that table, while D and trimming were read from the DNA. The sample has over 200,000 clones; 75% to 90% are singletons. CDR1 and CDR2 (germline): MDHEN, SYDVKM. V shed 7 bases, J shed 4 bases, and the junction held 7 bases outside the gene matches. CDR3 length equals 15 residues. Material: peripheral blood. The chain is built from TRBV28 and TRBJ2-1, with TRBD2 matching 10 bases. The receptor comes from a human donor in a cohort sampled during active COVID-19. The CDR3 DNA sequence: TGTGCCAGCAAACTTAGCGGGAGGAGATACAATGAGCAGTTCTTC. This gives the protein CASKLSGRRYNEQFF.